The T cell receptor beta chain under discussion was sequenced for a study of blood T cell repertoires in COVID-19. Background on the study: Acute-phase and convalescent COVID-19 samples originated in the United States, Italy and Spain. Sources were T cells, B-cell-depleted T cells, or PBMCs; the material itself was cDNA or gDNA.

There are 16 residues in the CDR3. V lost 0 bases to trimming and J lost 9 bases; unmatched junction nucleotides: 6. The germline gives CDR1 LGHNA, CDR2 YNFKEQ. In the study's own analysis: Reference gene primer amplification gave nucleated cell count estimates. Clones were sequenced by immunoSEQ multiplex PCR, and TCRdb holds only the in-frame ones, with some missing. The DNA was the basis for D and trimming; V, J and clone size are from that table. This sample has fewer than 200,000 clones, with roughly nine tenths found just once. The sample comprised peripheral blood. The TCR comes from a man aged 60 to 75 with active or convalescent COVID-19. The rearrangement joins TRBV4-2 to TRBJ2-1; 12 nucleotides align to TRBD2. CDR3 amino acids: CASSQELAGGPGEQFF. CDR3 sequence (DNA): TGTGCCAGCAGCCAAGAGCTAGCGGGGGGGCCGGGTGAGCAGTTCTTC.